The 24 T cell receptor beta chains listed next were all sequenced from one sample in a study of OX40 agonist ivuxolimab in advanced cancers. The repertoire was sequenced with immunoSEQ multiplex PCR; TCRdb's copy has only in-frame clones and lacks some. The table includes fewer than 80,000 clones, roughly 84% detected once. The source material was CD4+ or CD8+ T cells sorted from blood, sampled in a trial of the OX40 agonist ivuxolimab. Receptor source: an adult with an advanced solid tumor such as melanoma, head and neck, liver or kidney cancer.

This sequence joins TRBV28 and TRBJ1-4; D is perhaps TRBD1 (5 bases). Germline CDR1 reads MDHEN; CDR2 reads SYDVKM. V was trimmed by 6 bases and J by 8 bases, leaving 22 bases between them. This CDR3 spans 16 amino acids. The CDR3 coding sequence is TGTGCCAGCAGCCTAAGGGGCCTAGTAGGACTCGAAAAACTGTTTTTT. Protein sequence: CASSLRGLVGLEKLFF.

The rearrangement links TRBV5-1 to TRBJ2-5; TRBD1 matches at 8 bases. Trimming took 4 bases from V and 4 from J; bases not matched to a gene: 12. Germline lookup yields CDR1 SGHRS and CDR2 YFSETQ. This CDR3 is built from 16 residues. CDR3 bases: TGCGCCAGCAGCACCGGACAGGGAGGCATAGGAGAGACCCAGTACTTC. Translating it yields CASSTGQGGIGETQYF.

This clone appeared a single time. This rearrangement joins TRBV7-2 to TRBJ2-7; D might be TRBD1 (6 bases). The CDR3 length is 15 residues. The germline CDR1 and CDR2 sequences are SGHTA and FQGNSA. Deletions cut 4 bases from V and 0 bases from J, with 13 bases between. CDR3: CASSSETGLSYEQYF. The CDR3 coding sequence is TGTGCCAGCAGCTCAGAGACAGGTCTCTCCTACGAGCAGTACTTC.

In this sample, this clone turned up once. One end of the junction is discordant with germline, which a read error may explain. The gene calls are TRBV6-1 and TRBJ1-5, with a weak D call TRBD1 (6 bases). This CDR3 spans 15 amino acids. Germline-derived CDR1 and CDR2 are MNHNS and SASEGT. The CDR3 bases are TGCTCAGGGGCGAGGGGGGCCGAAGCGGGACAGCCCCAGCATTTT. It is translated as CSGARGAEAGQPQHF.

The rearrangement uses TRBV9 and TRBJ1-5; 9 bases align to TRBD1. Germline V gene sequence: CDR1 SGDLS, CDR2 YYNGEE. The CDR3 is 15 residues long. Trimming removed 0 bases from V and 2 bases from J; junction bases left unmatched: 0. Here the CDR3 reads CASSVGTGGNQPQHF. Here the CDR3 DNA reads TGTGCCAGCAGCGTAGGGACAGGGGGCAATCAGCCCCAGCATTTT.

The CDR3 sequence is CASSRLSDRGLYYEQYF. The CDR3 DNA reads as TGTGCCAGCAGCCGCCTTTCGGACAGGGGGCTTTACTACGAGCAGTACTTC. The chain couples TRBV5-4 to TRBJ2-7; 11 bases are shared with TRBD1. The junction had 12 bases not matched to a gene; V was cut back by 4 bases and J by 3 bases. CDR3 length equals 17 residues. Germline CDR1 is SGHNT and CDR2 is YYREEE (reference sequence). Using reference TRBV5-4 and TRBJ2-7 for the parts outside the CDR3, the full variable domain is ETGVTQSPTHLIKTRGQQVTLRCSSQSGHNTVSWYQQALGQGPQFIFQYYREEENGRGNFPPRFSGLQFPNYSSELNVNALELDDSALYLCASSRLSDRGLYYEQYFGPGTRLTVT.

The chain uses TRBV18 and TRBJ2-7, with unresolved D. The CDR3 sequence is 13 residues long. Trimming took off 3 bases at V and 5 bases at J, with 11 bases between the two ends. The V gene's germline CDR1 is KGHSH and CDR2 LQKENI. CDR3 bases: TGTGCCAGCTCACCTGATCCCAATAACGAGCAGTACTTC. This encodes CASSPDPNNEQYF.

This clone was picked up one time. The chain is built from TRBV6-6 and TRBJ1-2, with 10 bases matching TRBD1. CDR3 length equals 14 residues. Germline V gene lookup returns CDR1 MNHNY and CDR2 SVGAGI (reference sequence). V lost 3 bases and J lost 5; bases outside the gene matches: 3. CDR3 coding DNA: TGTGCCAGCAGTTATGAGGGACAGGGGTATGGCTACACCTTC. It yields the protein CASSYEGQGYGYTF.

The J gene is TRBJ1-2, the V gene TRBV5-5, with 8 bases that match TRBD1. J was trimmed by 7 bases and V by 4 bases; bases with no gene match: 9. Germline assignment: CDR1 SGHKS and CDR2 YYEKEE (reference sequence). The CDR3 length is 14 residues. The CDR3 nucleotides read TGTGCCAGCAGCCCCCAGGGGGCGATGTTTGGCTACACCTTC. Encoded protein: CASSPQGAMFGYTF.

This clone has only a few counts. The identical CDR3 is also encoded by other nucleotide sequences in the sample. This chain connects TRBV7-9 to TRBJ1-1; tentatively, D is TRBD1 (6 bases). CDR1 SEHNR and CDR2 FQNEAQ come from the germline V gene (reference sequence). Trimming left V 1 base short and J 4 bases short, with 7 bases between. The CDR3 has 13 residues. The CDR3 sequence: CASSLEGGTEAFF. The DNA for the CDR3 is TGTGCCAGCAGCTTAGAGGGGGGCACTGAAGCTTTCTTT.

The chain couples TRBV7-9 to TRBJ2-7; TRBD1 matches 10 bases. V trimming: 5 bases; J trimming: 6 bases; junction bases outside the gene matches: 10. The CDR3 spans 15 residues. Germline V gene data show CDR1 as SEHNR and CDR2 as FQNEAQ (reference sequence). CDR3 amino acids: CASSLRGDRGGEQYF. CDR3 DNA: TGTGCCAGCAGCCTTCGTGGGGACAGGGGTGGCGAGCAGTACTTC.

The rearrangement joins TRBV29-1 to TRBJ2-4; D might be TRBD1 (6 bases). The germline V gene has CDR1 SQVTM and CDR2 ANQGSEA. The CDR3 contains 12 residues. V was trimmed by 6 bases and J by 5 bases, leaving 11 bases between them. CDR3 residues: CSVRDTENIQYF. For the CDR3, the DNA is TGCAGCGTCCGGGACACAGAAAACATTCAGTACTTC.

CDR3 sequence reads: CASSEGGQEYF. DNA for the CDR3: TGTGCCAGCAGTGAAGGGGGACAGGAGTACTTC. V and J are TRBV6-5 and TRBJ2-7; 8 bases agree with TRBD1. CDR3 length: 11 amino acids. Germline CDR1 reads MNHEY; CDR2 reads SVGAGI. Germline trimming cut 5 bases from V and 11 bases from J; bases unmatched to any gene: 5.

This clone was found once. The chain carries TRBV19 and TRBJ1-2; D gene ambiguous. Looked up from germline, CDR1 is LNHDA and CDR2 is SQIVND (reference sequence). The CDR3 covers 15 residues. Trimming took 3 bases from V and 4 from J, leaving 15 bases between them. In DNA form, the CDR3 reads TGTGCCAGTAGTATCTTACCCCTAAGGAGCTATGGCTACACCTTC. The encoded protein is CASSILPLRSYGYTF. Together with reference TRBV19 and TRBJ1-2, the CDR3 gives the full variable domain: DGGITQSPKYLFRKEGQNVTLSCEQNLNHDAMYWYRQDPGQGLRLIYYSQIVNDFQKGDIAEGYSVSREKKESFPLTVTSAQKNPTAFYLCASSILPLRSYGYTFGSGTRLTVV.

This chain links TRBV7-2 with TRBJ1-2; D uncertain. CDR1 SGHTA and CDR2 FQGNSA come from the germline V gene. The ends were cut back, 4 bases at V and 4 bases at J, with 16 bases in the middle. This CDR3 spans 15 amino acids. The CDR3 nucleotides are TGTGCCAGCAGCTACAAGTCGGGTCACGCCTATGGCTACACCTTC. Its protein is CASSYKSGHAYGYTF.

The chain employs TRBV20-1 and TRBJ2-7, with 7 bases fitting TRBD1. With 3 bases clipped from V and 7 bases from J, the junction kept 3 bases outside the gene matches. Germline values: CDR1 DFQATT, CDR2 SNEGSKA (reference sequence). The CDR3 has 11 residues. Written as DNA, the CDR3 is TGCAGTGCTAGGGAGGACAGGGAGCAGTACTTC. This sequence encodes CSAREDREQYF.

The V gene is TRBV5-1, the J gene TRBJ1-2, with TRBD1 matching 8 bases. The CDR3 is made up of 15 amino acids. V was clipped by 0 bases and J by 7 bases; unmatched bases: 8. CDR1 is SGHRS, CDR2 YFSETQ, per germline. The CDR3 protein is CASSLVSGGPPGYTF. CDR3 DNA: TGCGCCAGCAGCTTGGTATCAGGGGGCCCCCCTGGCTACACCTTC.

The J gene is TRBJ2-7, the V gene TRBV7-8; 8 bases fit TRBD2. V shed 4 bases and J 4 bases; nucleotides not matched to a gene: 3. Germline V CDR1 and CDR2: SGHVS, FQNEAQ. This CDR3 is built from 13 residues. The DNA of the CDR3 is TGTGCCAGCAGCTCCGGGGGGGCTTACGAGCAGTACTTC. This gives the protein CASSSGGAYEQYF.

The J gene is TRBJ2-3, the V gene TRBV11-3, with D hard to call. The CDR3 totals 15 residues. From germline, CDR1 is SGHNT and CDR2 YENEEA. V lost 1 base, J lost 0 bases, and 8 bases lay in between. The CDR3 DNA is TGTGCCAGCAGCTTAGGACTGACTAGCACAGATACGCAGTATTTT. It specifies CASSLGLTSTDTQYF.

In the case of this clone: The same CDR3 is also encoded by other DNA sequences in this sample. This sequence joins TRBV18 and TRBJ2-3; no firm D call. This CDR3 has 15 residues. Trimming stripped 0 bases from V and 0 bases from J, with 7 bases between. CDR1 KGHSH and CDR2 LQKENI come from the germline V gene. The CDR3, as DNA: TGTGCCAGCTCACCACCAACAAGGAGCACAGATACGCAGTATTTT. As protein: CASSPPTRSTDTQYF.

The CDR3 DNA is TGTGCCACCAGCAGAGATCAATTCGGGGGGCGGGATACGCAGTATTTT. Translation gives CATSRDQFGGRDTQYF. The chain has TRBV15 and TRBJ2-3; tentatively, D is TRBD2 (7 bases). The CDR3 has 16 amino acids. Trimming pared 0 bases from V and 6 bases from J, leaving 16 bases between. Germline CDR1 LNHNV, CDR2 YYDKDF (reference sequence).

This chain joins TRBV7-8 and TRBJ1-3; the D is unclear. The V end was cut by 4 bases, the J end by 4 bases, with 14 bases between. The CDR3 totals 15 residues. Germline V CDR1 and CDR2: SGHVS, FQNEAQ. This CDR3 is CASSSNWVSGNTIYF. The CDR3 coding sequence is TGTGCCAGCAGCTCTAACTGGGTTTCAGGAAACACCATATATTTT. Together with reference TRBV7-8 and TRBJ1-3, the CDR3 gives the full variable domain: GAGVSQSPRYKVAKRGQDVALRCDPISGHVSLFWYQQALGQGPEFLTYFQNEAQLDKSGLPSDRFFAERPEGSVSTLKIQRTQQEDSAVYLCASSSNWVSGNTIYFGEGSWLTVV.

The chain recombines TRBV27 with TRBJ2-2; D might be TRBD1 (5 bases). V shed 2 bases and J shed 7 bases, with 14 bases lying between them. This CDR3 has 15 amino acids. Germline CDR1 MNHEY, CDR2 SMNVEV (reference sequence). The CDR3 reads CASSLRQGYIGELFF. The CDR3 region has the DNA TGTGCCAGCAGTTTAAGGCAGGGTTACATCGGGGAGCTGTTTTTT.

This clone occurred a few times. The genes are TRBV7-8 and TRBJ2-3, with D hard to call. Germline V CDR1 and CDR2: SGHVS, FQNEAQ. CDR3 length: 11 residues. V lost 5 bases to trimming and J lost 3 bases, with 3 bases between them. The CDR3 nucleotides read TGTGCCAGCAGCCAGACAGATACGCAGTATTTT. Amino acids: CASSQTDTQYF. Full variable domain (rest looked up from reference TRBV7-8 and TRBJ2-3): GAGVSQSPRYKVAKRGQDVALRCDPISGHVSLFWYQQALGQGPEFLTYFQNEAQLDKSGLPSDRFFAERPEGSVSTLKIQRTQQEDSAVYLCASSQTDTQYFGPGTRLTVL.